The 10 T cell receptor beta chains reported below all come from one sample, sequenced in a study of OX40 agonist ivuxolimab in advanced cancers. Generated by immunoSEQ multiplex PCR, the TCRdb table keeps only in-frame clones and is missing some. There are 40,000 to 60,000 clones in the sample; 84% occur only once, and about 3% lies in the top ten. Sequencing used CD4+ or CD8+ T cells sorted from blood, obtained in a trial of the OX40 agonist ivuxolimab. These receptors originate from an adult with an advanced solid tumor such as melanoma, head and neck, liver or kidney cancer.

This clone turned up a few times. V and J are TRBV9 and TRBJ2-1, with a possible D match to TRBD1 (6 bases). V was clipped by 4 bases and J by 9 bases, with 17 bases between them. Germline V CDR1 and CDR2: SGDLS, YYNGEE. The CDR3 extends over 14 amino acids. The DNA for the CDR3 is TGTGCCAGCAGCCCAGGGCCGGAAGGGGGTGAGCAGTTCTTC. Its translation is CASSPGPEGGEQFF.

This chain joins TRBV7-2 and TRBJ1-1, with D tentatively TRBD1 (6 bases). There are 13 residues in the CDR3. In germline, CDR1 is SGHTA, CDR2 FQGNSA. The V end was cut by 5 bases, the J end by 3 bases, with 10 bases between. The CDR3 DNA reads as TGTGCCAGCAGCCTAGAGGGGGACACTGAAGCTTTCTTT. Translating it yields CASSLEGDTEAFF.

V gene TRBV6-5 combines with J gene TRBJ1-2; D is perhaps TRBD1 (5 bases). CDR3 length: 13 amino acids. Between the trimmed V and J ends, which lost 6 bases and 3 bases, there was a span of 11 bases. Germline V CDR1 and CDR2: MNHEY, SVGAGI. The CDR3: CASRSPGYYGYTF. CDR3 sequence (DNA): TGTGCCAGCAGGTCCCCAGGGTACTATGGCTACACCTTC.

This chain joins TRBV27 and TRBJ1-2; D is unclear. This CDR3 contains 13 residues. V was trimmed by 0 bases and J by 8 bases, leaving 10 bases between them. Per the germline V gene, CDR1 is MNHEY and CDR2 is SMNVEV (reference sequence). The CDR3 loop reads CASSLSMGQGYTF. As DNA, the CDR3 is TGTGCCAGCAGTTTATCGATGGGTCAGGGCTACACCTTC.

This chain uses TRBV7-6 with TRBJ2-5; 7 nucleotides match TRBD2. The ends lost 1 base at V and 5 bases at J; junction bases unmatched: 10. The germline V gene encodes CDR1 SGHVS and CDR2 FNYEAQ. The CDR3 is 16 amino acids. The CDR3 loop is CASSLGSGSGAETQYF. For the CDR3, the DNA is TGTGCCAGCAGCTTAGGGTCAGGGAGCGGGGCCGAGACCCAGTACTTC.

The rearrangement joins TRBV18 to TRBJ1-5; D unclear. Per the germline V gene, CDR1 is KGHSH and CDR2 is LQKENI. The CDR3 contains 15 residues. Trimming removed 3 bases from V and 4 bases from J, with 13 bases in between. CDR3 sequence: CASSPGPTRNQPQHF. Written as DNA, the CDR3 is TGTGCCAGCTCACCTGGACCCACACGTAATCAGCCCCAGCATTTT.

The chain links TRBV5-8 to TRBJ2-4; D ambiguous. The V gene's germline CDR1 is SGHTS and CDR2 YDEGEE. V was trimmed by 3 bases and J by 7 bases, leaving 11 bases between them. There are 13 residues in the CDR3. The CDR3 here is CASSWPGTNIQYF. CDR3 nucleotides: TGTGCCAGCAGCTGGCCGGGCACCAACATTCAGTACTTC.

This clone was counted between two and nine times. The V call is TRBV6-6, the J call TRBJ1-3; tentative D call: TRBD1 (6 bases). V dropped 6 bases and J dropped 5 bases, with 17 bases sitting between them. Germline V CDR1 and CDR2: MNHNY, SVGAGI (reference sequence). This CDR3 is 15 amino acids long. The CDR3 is CASSQSTGFRNTIYF. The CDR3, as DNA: TGTGCCAGCAGCCAATCGACAGGCTTCCGAAACACCATATATTTT.

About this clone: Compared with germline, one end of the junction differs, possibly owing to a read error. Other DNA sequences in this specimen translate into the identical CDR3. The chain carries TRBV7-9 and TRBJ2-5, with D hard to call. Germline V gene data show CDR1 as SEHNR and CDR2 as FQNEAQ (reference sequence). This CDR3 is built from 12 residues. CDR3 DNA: TGTGCTAGCAGCCGAGATCCCGCTACCCAGTACTTC. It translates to CASSRDPATQYF.

The CDR3 protein is CASSAGQGNSPLHF. CDR3 coding DNA: TGTGCCAGCAGTGCCGGACAGGGAAATTCACCCCTCCACTTT. This rearrangement joins TRBV6-1 to TRBJ1-6, with 8 bases lining up with TRBD1. CDR1 is MNHNS, CDR2 SASEGT, per germline. V was pared by 4 bases and J by 7 bases, with 3 bases of the junction left unmatched. This CDR3 is 14 amino acids long.